The T cell receptor beta chain under discussion was sequenced for a study of T-cell memory formation after mild COVID-19. TCRdb reprocessed the 5' RACE reads with MiXCR, giving one entry per CDR3 protein. This sample has roughly 600,000 distinct CDR3 sequences, with approximately 19% found just once. This TCR came from an adult woman who had mild COVID-19 (a few samples of this study predate the infection). Cell type and time point are not known. Sequenced sample: PBMCs or a T cell subset sorted from them (not recorded which).

CDR3 in DNA: TGTGCCAGCAGCCCCCCTTGGGGACCCATCAATGAGCAGTTCTTC. It specifies CASSPPWGPINEQFF. The V gene is TRBV14, the J gene TRBJ2-1; the D call may be TRBD1 or TRBD2 (5 bases each). The CDR3 extends over 15 amino acids. The V gene's germline CDR1 is SGHDN and CDR2 FVKESK. Trimming took 4 bases from V and 6 from J, leaving 16 bases between them.